Below, 32 T cell receptor beta chains from the same sample are listed, as sequenced in a study of persistence of HIV-infected CD4 T cells. Sequencing used immunoSEQ version 4 in survey mode. Using immunoSEQ multiplex PCR, the repertoire was profiled, and TCRdb retains in-frame clones only, with some absent. The table shows thousands of clones, with 60% to 70% occurring only once. These receptors are not linked to any known antigen. Stimulation used about 9.2 ug/mL lysate from CMV-infected fibroblasts. Sorting of responding CD4+ T cells relied on upregulated CD40 ligand together with CD69. The specimen was CD4+ T cells sorted from PBMCs after approximately 19-hour stimulation, collected from a patient who received antiretroviral therapy. The origin of the receptors is an adult man with HIV who was CMV-seropositive.

This clone was seen only once. The chain is built from TRBV19 and TRBJ1-6; TRBD1 matches at 8 bases. The CDR3 is 15 residues long. Trimming cost V 7 bases and J 5 bases; bases outside gene matches: 7. In germline, CDR1 is LNHDA, CDR2 SQIVND (reference sequence). CDR3: CASNSGGAHNSPLHF. DNA of the CDR3: TGTGCCAGTAATTCAGGGGGCGCCCATAATTCACCCCTCCACTTT.

The J gene is TRBJ1-6, the V gene TRBV9, with a tentative D call TRBD1 (6 bases). Germline V gene data show CDR1 as SGDLS and CDR2 as YYNGEE. Trimming removed 4 bases from V and 7 bases from J, with 15 bases in between. The CDR3 consists of 15 residues. The CDR3, as DNA: TGTGCCAGCAGCTTACTGGGGGCGGAGAATTCACCCCTCCACTTT. This translates into CASSLLGAENSPLHF.

The chain carries TRBV5-1 and TRBJ1-1, with TRBD1 identical over 9 bases. This CDR3 contains 16 residues. In germline, CDR1 is SGHRS, CDR2 YFSETQ. The V segment lost 0 bases and the J segment 4 bases; nucleotides outside the gene matches: 7. CDR3 sequence (DNA): TGCGCCAGCAGCTTGGTCCCCGGGACAGGGTCCACTGAAGCTTTCTTT. Translating gives CASSLVPGTGSTEAFF.

V usage is TRBV3-1 (or the pseudogene TRBV3-2) and J usage is TRBJ2-1; D is undetermined. The CDR3 has 16 residues. V lost 4 bases, J lost 0 bases, and 13 bases lay in between. Germline CDR1 and CDR2: LGHDT and YNNKEL (reference sequence). The CDR3 is CASSPRSASSYNEQFF. Written as DNA, the CDR3 is TGTGCCAGCAGCCCCCGGTCAGCGAGCTCCTACAATGAGCAGTTCTTC.

The chain carries TRBV9 and TRBJ2-7; D may be TRBD2 (6 bases). Trimming shortened V by 2 bases and J by 5 bases, and 23 bases separated the two germline ends. Germline V gene sequence: CDR1 SGDLS, CDR2 YYNGEE. The CDR3 totals 17 residues. In nucleotides, the CDR3 is TGTGCCAGCAGCGTGAGCAGGGACTCCCTGACGGTAAACGAGCAGTACTTC. It translates to CASSVSRDSLTVNEQYF. Complete variable domain (other parts from reference TRBV9 and TRBJ2-7): DSGVTQTPKHLITATGQRVTLRCSPRSGDLSVYWYQQSLDQGLQFLIQYYNGEERAKGNILERFSAQQFPDLHSELNLSSLELGDSALYFCASSVSRDSLTVNEQYFGPGTRLTVT.

J is TRBJ2-3 and V is TRBV7-2; unclear D gene. The CDR3 extends over 13 amino acids. CDR1 SGHTA and CDR2 FQGNSA come from the germline V gene. The germline V and J ends were trimmed by 2 bases and 6 bases, with 9 bases remaining between them. CDR3 nucleotide sequence: TGTGCCAGCAGCTTAAATTTTGGGGATACGCAGTATTTT. It specifies CASSLNFGDTQYF.

V gene TRBV5-1 combines with J gene TRBJ1-5, with 7 bases lining up with TRBD1. V lost 0 bases, J lost 4 bases, and 1 base stayed unmatched. The CDR3 spans 14 residues. Germline V CDR1 and CDR2: SGHRS, YFSETQ. Here the CDR3 DNA reads TGCGCCAGCAGCTTGGACAGGGGTAATCAGCCCCAGCATTTT. Its translation: CASSLDRGNQPQHF. The full variable domain, rest sourced from reference TRBV5-1 and TRBJ1-5, is KAGVTQTPRYLIKTRGQQVTLSCSPISGHRSVSWYQQTPGQGLQFLFEYFSETQRNKGNFPGRFSGRQFSNSRSEMNVSTLELGDSALYLCASSLDRGNQPQHFGDGTRLSIL.

This clone is a singleton in its sample. The same CDR3 is also encoded by other DNA sequences in this sample. The CDR3: CASSPSGRGEKLFF. CDR3 sequence (DNA): TGTGCCAGCTCACCATCAGGGAGGGGTGAAAAACTGTTTTTT. This chain uses TRBV18 with TRBJ1-4; maybe TRBD1 (5 bases). The germline V gene encodes CDR1 KGHSH and CDR2 LQKENI. V lost 2 bases and J lost 7, with 11 bases in between. This CDR3 contains 14 residues. The full variable domain, with the rest looked up from reference TRBV18 and TRBJ1-4, is NAGVMQNPRHLVRRRGQEARLRCSPMKGHSHVYWYRQLPEEGLKFMVYLQKENIIDESGMPKERFSAEFPKEGPSILRIQQVVRGDSAAYFCASSPSGRGEKLFFGSGTQLSVL.

The rearrangement links TRBV4-3 to TRBJ2-3, with D possibly matching TRBD2 (6 bases). Germline loops: CDR1 LGHNA, CDR2 YSLEER. The CDR3 has 14 amino acids. The V and J ends lost 0 bases and 3 bases respectively, with 7 bases between them. The chain's CDR3 is CASSQDGGTDTQYF. CDR3 nucleotide sequence: TGCGCCAGCAGCCAAGATGGGGGGACAGATACGCAGTATTTT.

The rearrangement joins TRBV29-1 to TRBJ1-2; TRBD1 matches at 9 bases. The CDR3 has 12 amino acids. CDR1 is SQVTM, CDR2 ANQGSEA, per germline. CDR3 sequence: CLGSSDRGGYTF. The CDR3 nucleotides are TGCCTCGGGTCCTCGGACAGGGGCGGCTACACCTTC.

V gene TRBV6-6 combines with J gene TRBJ1-5; no definite D call. Trimming stripped 8 bases from V and 1 base from J, with 12 bases between. CDR1 MNHNY and CDR2 SVGAGI come from the germline V gene (reference sequence). There are 14 residues in the CDR3. CDR3 bases: TGTGCCAGCCGGGGAGGCGCAAGCAATCAGCCCCAGCATTTT. It translates to CASRGGASNQPQHF.

This clone has only one observation. The chain joins TRBV6-1 to TRBJ1-2, with D possibly matching TRBD1 (5 bases). Trimming pared 3 bases from V and 4 bases from J, leaving 12 bases between. In germline, CDR1 is MNHNS, CDR2 SASEGT. The CDR3 length is 14 residues. The CDR3, as DNA: TGTGCCAGCAGTGATGGGACGGTATTCTATGGCTACACCTTC. Translated, it gives CASSDGTVFYGYTF.

The chain recombines TRBV15 with TRBJ2-1; 7 bases agree with TRBD2. Germline V lookup: CDR1 LNHNV, CDR2 YYDKDF (reference sequence). The V segment lost 0 bases and the J segment 0 bases; nucleotides outside the gene matches: 2. This CDR3 contains 16 residues. The CDR3 region is CATSRDGGGSYNEQFF. The CDR3 DNA is TGTGCCACCAGCAGAGATGGGGGGGGCTCCTACAATGAGCAGTTCTTC.

This clone appeared a few times. V and J are TRBV2 and TRBJ1-4; tentatively, D is TRBD1 (5 bases). The CDR3 consists of 13 residues. In germline, CDR1 is SNHLY, CDR2 FYNNEI. Trimming shortened V by 10 bases and J by 7 bases, and 16 bases separated the two germline ends. This CDR3 is CANKQEGLEKLFF. Written as DNA, the CDR3 is TGTGCCAACAAACAGGAAGGACTTGAAAAACTGTTTTTT.

This clone was detected once. The chain links TRBV7-9 to TRBJ2-5, with D perhaps being TRBD1 or TRBD2 (5 bases each). Germline CDR1 SEHNR, CDR2 FQNEAQ (reference sequence). Trimming left V 5 bases short and J 1 base short, with 8 bases between. The CDR3 totals 13 residues. The CDR3, as DNA: TGTGCCAGCAGCCGGGGCGCCCAAGAGACCCAGTACTTC. It specifies CASSRGAQETQYF.

The chain employs TRBV6-5 and TRBJ2-1; D could derive from TRBD1 or TRBD2 (6 bases each). The germline V gene has CDR1 MNHEY and CDR2 SVGAGI. CDR3 length: 15 residues. V dropped 0 bases and J dropped 7 bases, with 13 bases sitting between them. CDR3 in amino acids: CASSYSRGARNEQFF. CDR3 nucleotide sequence: TGTGCCAGCAGTTACTCAAGGGGGGCGCGTAATGAGCAGTTCTTC.

The chain joins TRBV29-1 to TRBJ1-2, with 8 positions matching TRBD1. Germline values: CDR1 SQVTM, CDR2 ANQGSEA. The V and J ends lost 7 bases and 4 bases, in that order; junction bases with no gene match: 2. The CDR3 consists of 11 residues. The CDR3 spells CSAGTGYGYTF. CDR3 DNA sequence: TGCAGCGCTGGGACAGGCTATGGCTACACCTTC.

The gene calls are TRBV19 and TRBJ2-3, with 7 bases that match TRBD1. Per the germline V gene, CDR1 is LNHDA and CDR2 is SQIVND (reference sequence). With V trimmed by 1 base and J by 3 bases, 4 bases remained unmatched. This CDR3 is 15 amino acids long. The CDR3 reads CASSIGGGRTDTQYF. The CDR3, as DNA: TGTGCCAGTAGTATAGGAGGGGGCCGGACAGATACGCAGTATTTT.

This chain uses TRBV5-6 with TRBJ1-2; D uncertain. The germline V and J ends were trimmed by 6 bases and 6 bases, with 12 bases remaining between them. This CDR3 has 12 amino acids. Germline lookup yields CDR1 SGHDT and CDR2 YYEEEE. The CDR3 DNA reads as TGTGCCAGCACCCTCGATAGGGATGGCTACACCTTC. This gives the protein CASTLDRDGYTF.

This clone was counted only a few times. Other DNA sequences in the sample encode the same CDR3. CDR3 DNA: TGTGCCAGCAGCTTAGGGGGGAACACTGAAGCTTTCTTT. It codes for CASSLGGNTEAFF. The chain is built from TRBV5-8 and TRBJ1-1; a possible D gene is TRBD1 (6 bases). Germline V gene data show CDR1 as SGHTS and CDR2 as YDEGEE. V lost 2 bases to trimming and J lost 1 base, with 6 bases between them. The CDR3 sequence is 13 residues long.

Written as DNA, the CDR3 is TGTGCCAGCAGCCAAGAAGTAGGCGCCTCCTACGAGCAGTACTTC. Amino acid sequence: CASSQEVGASYEQYF. V usage is TRBV14 and J usage is TRBJ2-7; D is ambiguous. The CDR3 totals 15 residues. Germline lookup yields CDR1 SGHDN and CDR2 FVKESK. V lost 0 bases to trimming and J lost 0 bases, with 9 bases between them.

The V call is TRBV6-1, the J call TRBJ1-1; TRBD1 matches 7 bases. The junction had 5 bases not matched to a gene; V was cut back by 3 bases and J by 10 bases. Germline values: CDR1 MNHNS, CDR2 SASEGT. The CDR3 covers 12 residues. CDR3 DNA: TGTGCCAGCAGTGATTACAGGGGAGGAGCTTTCTTT. It encodes CASSDYRGGAFF.

The gene calls are TRBV7-8 and TRBJ2-7, with 9 bases matching TRBD2. J gave up 2 bases and V 2 bases, and 4 bases lay outside the gene matches. The CDR3 runs 15 residues. The V gene's germline CDR1 is SGHVS and CDR2 FQNEAQ. The CDR3 DNA reads as TGTGCCAGCAGCTTATCTAGCGGGGACACCTACGAGCAGTACTTC. It encodes CASSLSSGDTYEQYF.

Note on this clone: Other DNA sequences of this sample code for an identical CDR3. This rearrangement joins TRBV5-8 to TRBJ1-1; D is ambiguous. Trimming removed 0 bases from V and 1 base from J, with 4 bases in between. Germline V gives CDR1 SGHTS, CDR2 YDEGEE. The CDR3 has 13 residues. The CDR3 bases are TGTGCCAGCAGCTTGGGTGGGAACACTGAAGCTTTCTTT. This encodes CASSLGGNTEAFF.

This chain links TRBV27 with TRBJ1-3; D perhaps matches TRBD1 (6 bases). The V end was cut by 5 bases, the J end by 4 bases, with 15 bases between. CDR3 length: 15 residues. CDR1 and CDR2 from the germline V gene are MNHEY and SMNVEV (reference sequence). The CDR3 DNA is TGTGCCAGCAGTCAAGGGTCGGGGGCCGGAAACACCATATATTTT. It specifies CASSQGSGAGNTIYF.

The rearrangement joins TRBV5-8 to TRBJ2-1; unclear D gene. The CDR3 runs to 11 residues. The germline V gene has CDR1 SGHTS and CDR2 YDEGEE. The V and J ends lost 4 bases and 6 bases respectively, with 5 bases between them. As DNA, the CDR3 is TGTGCCAGCAGCAGGGCCAATGAGCAGTTCTTC. Translation: CASSRANEQFF.

This chain uses TRBV2 with TRBJ1-2; no reliable D call. V dropped 7 bases and J dropped 0 bases, with 6 bases sitting between them. The germline gives CDR1 SNHLY, CDR2 FYNNEI. This CDR3 spans 12 amino acids. The CDR3 sequence is CASTLANYGYTF. CDR3 sequence (DNA): TGTGCCAGCACTTTAGCTAACTATGGCTACACCTTC.

This clone was seen only once. J is TRBJ1-3 and V is TRBV18, with D unclear. V shed 3 bases and J shed 0 bases, with 18 bases lying between them. The CDR3 runs 18 residues. Germline-derived CDR1 and CDR2 are KGHSH and LQKENI. CDR3 residues: CASSPAGSYPLSGNTIYF. DNA for the CDR3: TGTGCCAGCTCACCGGCGGGGTCCTACCCCCTCTCTGGAAACACCATATATTTT.

This sequence joins TRBV5-1 and TRBJ2-1, with 7 bases that match TRBD2. The CDR3 is 15 amino acids. Germline CDR1 and CDR2: SGHRS and YFSETQ. Unmatched junction bases numbered 7, after V lost 4 bases and J lost 3 bases. For the CDR3, the DNA is TGCGCCAGCAGCCTGTCCGGGGAGGGCTACAATGAGCAGTTCTTC. As protein: CASSLSGEGYNEQFF.

This clone came up a few times. This chain joins TRBV19 and TRBJ2-3, with 7 bases matching TRBD2. The V gene end was trimmed by 10 bases and the J gene end by 4 bases; junction bases not matched to a gene: 5. Germline values: CDR1 LNHDA, CDR2 SQIVND (reference sequence). This CDR3 is built from 12 residues. The CDR3 spells CATQRGSDTQYF. CDR3 nucleotides: TGTGCCACACAGCGGGGCTCAGATACGCAGTATTTT.

This clone is termed medium-sized. The chain uses TRBV19 and TRBJ1-2; TRBD1 matches at 7 bases. Germline CDR1 LNHDA, CDR2 SQIVND (reference sequence). The CDR3 contains 17 residues. The ends lost 0 bases at V and 2 bases at J; junction bases unmatched: 9. Here the CDR3 DNA reads TGTGCCAGTAGTATAGACCTTCAGACAGGGCGGAACTATGGCTACACCTTC. Encoded protein: CASSIDLQTGRNYGYTF.

The V and J genes are TRBV5-1 and TRBJ2-5; possibly TRBD2 for D (7 bases). Germline V gene data show CDR1 as SGHRS and CDR2 as YFSETQ. V lost 1 base, J lost 5 bases, and 12 bases lay in between. This CDR3 has 14 residues. The CDR3 is CASSLNGGRETQYF. In DNA, the CDR3 is TGCGCCAGCAGCTTGAACGGGGGGCGGGAGACCCAGTACTTC.